This T cell receptor beta chain was recovered during a study of response to subunit inactivated influenza vaccine. Study findings and constraints: T cells newly recruited by each seasonal influenza vaccination are few, the authors suggested.

CDR1 SQVTM and CDR2 ANQGSEA come from the germline V gene. V lost 5 bases and J lost 9; bases outside the gene matches: 7. The CDR3 totals 14 residues. This clonotype was seen at least ten times. Its target is not known. MiXCR, run by TCRdb on the RT-PCR reads, gives a single entry per CDR3 protein. The table lists roughly 570,000 distinct CDR3 sequences, approximately 13% of them singletons. The input for sequencing was PBMCs from blood, taken 45 days after vaccination. This receptor was taken from a man aged 45 to 65 who received an inactivated influenza vaccine. The genes are TRBV29-1 and TRBJ2-1; TRBD2 matches 13 bases. The CDR3 spells CSVQLAGGRGEQFF. CDR3 coding DNA: TGCAGCGTTCAACTAGCGGGGGGGCGGGGTGAGCAGTTCTTC.